Sequencing of this T cell receptor beta chain was carried out in a study of blood T cell repertoires in COVID-19. Study at large: There were acute and convalescent COVID-19 samples, and they came from the United States, Italy and Spain.

The data were produced by immunoSEQ multiplex PCR, yet TCRdb's version contains in-frame clones alone and is incomplete. In the table there are a few hundred thousand clones, over 75% of which are singletons. J gave up 7 bases and V 3 bases, and 3 bases lay outside the gene matches. Per germline, CDR1 SGHTA and CDR2 FQGNSA. CDR3 size: 13 residues. Participants came from around 25 US areas, aged about 18 to 100 years. The sample was PBMCs or T cells enriched from blood (not recorded which). This TCR derives from a man in his thirties or forties in a cohort exposed to, infected with or recovered from COVID-19 (not recorded which). The chain uses TRBV7-2 and TRBJ1-5; 7 bases match TRBD1. CDR3 nucleotides: TGTGCCAGCAGCTTCAACAGGGGACAGCCCCAGCATTTT. Encoded protein: CASSFNRGQPQHF.